A selection of T cell receptor beta chains follows, all from one sample in a study of blood T cell repertoires in COVID-19. Some clones are missing from TCRdb's copy, which holds only in-frame ones; the method was immunoSEQ multiplex PCR. The data contain nearly 250,000 clones, about 84% of them singletons. Material for sequencing was peripheral blood. These receptors originate from a woman aged 80 or over with COVID-19, enrolled during active disease. The CDR3 runs from the conserved cysteine through the conserved F or W. The D gene is left open where the match is weak. A clone size is listed for some rows: how often the clone was seen (once, few, many), or a class if it is expanded.

V gene,J gene,CDR3 length,D gene,clone size,CDR3 protein,CDR3 DNA
TRBV5-1,TRBJ2-1,15,TRBD2,NA,CASTRGGGGYNEQFF,TGCGCCAGCACCCGTGGCGGGGGAGGGTACAATGAGCAGTTCTTC
TRBV7-2,TRBJ2-7,14,TRBD1,few,CASSLTPRGNEQYF,TGTGCCAGCAGCTTAACGCCCAGGGGGAACGAGCAGTACTTC
TRBV19,TRBJ1-2,13,NA,NA,CASSIDRQGIGTF,TGTGCCAGTAGTATAGATCGTCAGGGGATCGGCACCTTC
TRBV7-8,TRBJ2-7,14,TRBD1,NA,CASSGAAGGDEQYF,TGTGCCAGCAGCGGGGCGGCAGGGGGCGACGAGCAGTACTTC
TRBV10-2,TRBJ1-2,16,TRBD1,few,CASSYYGQGGSYGYTF,TGCGCCAGCAGCTACTATGGACAGGGCGGGAGTTATGGCTACACCTTC
TRBV6-5,TRBJ2-3,15,TRBD1,NA,CASSYPGQGTDTQYF,TGTGCCAGCAGTTATCCGGGACAGGGAACAGATACGCAGTATTTT
TRBV5-1,TRBJ1-3,16,TRBD1,NA,CASSGGGQAVGNTIYF,TGCGCCAGCAGCGGTGGGGGACAGGCCGTGGGAAACACCATATATTTT
TRBV6-5,TRBJ1-4,16,NA,NA,CASSYSRQSTNEKLFF,TGTGCCAGCAGTTACTCGAGACAGTCAACTAATGAAAAACTGTTTTTT
TRBV19,TRBJ2-5,14,NA,NA,CASSIGYSGETQYF,TGTGCCAGTAGTATAGGGTACAGTGGAGAGACCCAGTACTTC
TRBV2,TRBJ1-5,14,NA,once,CASSEHSAGQPQHF,TGTGCCAGCAGTGAACACAGTGCGGGACAGCCCCAGCATTTT
TRBV5-1,TRBJ1-2,14,TRBD1,NA,CASSQGQGGDGYTF,TGCGCCAGCTCCCAGGGACAGGGAGGCGATGGCTACACCTTC
TRBV10-3,TRBJ2-7,14,TRBD1,few,CAISGTGGSYEQYF,TGTGCCATCAGTGGGACAGGGGGATCCTACGAGCAGTACTTC
TRBV5-6,TRBJ2-7,11,NA,NA,CASSLRVEQYF,TGTGCCAGCAGCTTGCGAGTCGAGCAGTACTTC
TRBV6-5,TRBJ1-3,14,NA,NA,CASRSGGSGNTIYF,TGTGCCAGCAGATCAGGTGGCTCTGGAAACACCATATATTTT
TRBV2,TRBJ2-3,15,TRBD2,once,CASSVGGGAHDTQYF,TGTGCCAGCAGTGTTGGCGGGGGGGCCCACGATACGCAGTATTTT
TRBV19,TRBJ2-5,15,TRBD2,NA,CASSQGGTTQETQYF,TGTGCCAGTAGTCAGGGCGGGACTACACAAGAGACCCAGTACTTC
TRBV10-3,TRBJ1-2,13,TRBD1,NA,CATMPGQEDLYTF,TGTGCCACCATGCCGGGACAGGAGGACCTCTACACCTTC
TRBV12-3/TRBV12-4,TRBJ1-2,12,TRBD1,NA,CASSPRTGGYTF,TGTGCCAGCAGTCCCCGGACAGGGGGCTACACCTTC
TRBV7-2,TRBJ2-1,15,TRBD1,NA,CASSLGAGGMNEQFF,TGTGCCAGCAGCTTAGGAGCAGGGGGAATGAATGAGCAGTTCTTC
TRBV3-1/TRBV3-2,TRBJ1-6,14,NA,few,CASSQEQNNSPLHF,TGTGCCAGCAGCCAAGAGCAGAATAATTCACCCCTCCACTTT
TRBV19,TRBJ1-3,17,TRBD1,NA,CASGLIGQARSGNTIYF,TGTGCCAGTGGGCTAATAGGACAGGCCCGCTCTGGAAACACCATATATTTT
TRBV6-5,TRBJ2-3,14,TRBD2,few,CASQGGLAYDTQYF,TGTGCCAGCCAGGGGGGACTAGCATACGATACGCAGTATTTT
TRBV7-9,TRBJ2-5,17,TRBD2,NA,CASSFRLAGGMTETQYF,TGTGCCAGCAGCTTCCGACTAGCGGGGGGGATGACGGAGACCCAGTACTTC
TRBV5-6,TRBJ1-1,15,TRBD1,once,CASSYTQGLNTEAFF,TGTGCCAGCAGCTACACACAGGGGTTGAACACTGAAGCTTTCTTT
TRBV7-9,TRBJ2-1,14,NA,NA,CASSVTTEGNEQFF,TGTGCCAGCAGCGTGACTACAGAAGGGAATGAGCAGTTCTTC
TRBV19,TRBJ1-1,15,NA,NA,CASSIPGRTNTEAFF,TGTGCCAGTAGTATTCCAGGGAGGACGAACACTGAAGCTTTCTTT
TRBV9,TRBJ1-4,15,TRBD1,NA,CASSPRTGTNEKLFF,TGTGCCAGCAGCCCACGGACAGGGACAAATGAAAAACTGTTTTTT
TRBV2,TRBJ2-1,15,NA,NA,CASSPNMRDYNEQFF,TGTGCCAGCAGTCCAAACATGCGGGATTACAATGAGCAGTTCTTC
TRBV12-3/TRBV12-4,TRBJ1-2,13,NA,NA,CASGNPANYGYTF,TGTGCCAGCGGTAATCCAGCTAACTATGGCTACACCTTC
TRBV20-1,TRBJ1-2,11,NA,once,CSARIQVVYTF,TGCAGTGCTAGGATACAGGTTGTCTACACCTTC
TRBV4-2,TRBJ2-1,15,NA,NA,CASSQEGGLNNEQFF,TGTGCCAGCAGCCAAGAGGGGGGGCTAAACAATGAGCAGTTCTTC
TRBV10-1,TRBJ2-3,20,TRBD2,NA,CASISHIGGDGGFSTDTQYF,TGCGCCAGCATTTCTCATATTGGAGGGGACGGGGGGTTCTCCACAGATACGCAGTATTTT
TRBV7-8,TRBJ2-1,13,NA,NA,CASSPTLVYEQFF,TGTGCCAGCAGCCCTACCCTAGTTTATGAGCAGTTCTTC
TRBV28,TRBJ2-2,14,NA,NA,CASSLTINTGELFF,TGTGCCAGCAGTCTGACTATTAACACCGGGGAGCTGTTTTTT
TRBV2,TRBJ1-2,14,NA,NA,CASRSRGFDYGYTF,TGTGCCAGCAGAAGCAGGGGATTCGACTATGGCTACACCTTC
TRBV5-1,TRBJ1-1,16,TRBD1,NA,CASSPQWGQLNTEAFF,TGCGCCAGCAGTCCTCAGTGGGGACAGCTGAACACTGAAGCTTTCTTT
TRBV6-1,TRBJ1-1,15,TRBD1,NA,CASSEYRGMNTEAFF,TGTGCCAGCAGTGAATACAGGGGTATGAACACTGAAGCTTTCTTT
TRBV9,TRBJ1-1,14,TRBD1,NA,CASSAGTGNTEAFF,TGTGCCAGCAGTGCCGGGACAGGGAACACTGAAGCTTTCTTT
TRBV18,TRBJ2-5,13,NA,NA,CASSRSRQETQYF,TGTGCCAGCTCCCGATCGAGGCAAGAGACCCAGTACTTC
TRBV30,TRBJ1-1,19,NA,NA,CAWSEALGWRGLSNTEAFF,TGTGCCTGGAGTGAGGCTTTGGGGTGGCGGGGACTCTCGAACACTGAAGCTTTCTTT
TRBV19,TRBJ1-2,13,TRBD1,NA,CASRQDRVDGYTF,TGTGCCAGCCGACAAGACAGGGTTGATGGCTACACCTTC
TRBV7-9,TRBJ1-1,13,NA,NA,CASSLGQNTEAFF,TGTGCCAGCAGCTTAGGACAAAACACTGAAGCTTTCTTT
TRBV18,TRBJ1-1,14,TRBD1,NA,CATTLNRGNTEAFF,TGTGCCACTACTCTTAACAGGGGAAACACTGAAGCTTTCTTT
TRBV9,TRBJ1-2,15,TRBD1,NA,CASSPQGATNYGYTF,TGTGCCAGCAGCCCACAGGGGGCGACTAACTATGGCTACACCTTC